This paragraph reports one T cell receptor beta chain. This record comes from a study of OX40 agonist ivuxolimab in advanced cancers. The wider study: Given to patients was ivuxolimab, an agonistic anti-OX40 (CD134) antibody.

Repertoires were generated with immunoSEQ multiplex PCR, while TCRdb's copy carries only in-frame clones and drops some. The data hold about 80,000 clones, with around 87% observed a single time. Germline lookup yields CDR1 DFQATT and CDR2 SNEGSKA (reference sequence). The CDR3 has 10 amino acids. Between the trimmed V and J ends, which lost 6 bases and 4 bases, there was a span of 4 bases. People who had autoimmune disease history or systemic immunosuppression were excluded. Material: CD4+ or CD8+ T cells sorted from blood, obtained in a trial of the OX40 agonist ivuxolimab. V usage is TRBV20-1 and J usage is TRBJ2-1, with D unresolved. The sequence derives from an adult with an advanced solid tumor such as melanoma, head and neck, liver or kidney cancer. CDR3 protein: CSALYNEQFF. In DNA, the CDR3 is TGCAGTGCCCTTTACAATGAGCAGTTCTTC.